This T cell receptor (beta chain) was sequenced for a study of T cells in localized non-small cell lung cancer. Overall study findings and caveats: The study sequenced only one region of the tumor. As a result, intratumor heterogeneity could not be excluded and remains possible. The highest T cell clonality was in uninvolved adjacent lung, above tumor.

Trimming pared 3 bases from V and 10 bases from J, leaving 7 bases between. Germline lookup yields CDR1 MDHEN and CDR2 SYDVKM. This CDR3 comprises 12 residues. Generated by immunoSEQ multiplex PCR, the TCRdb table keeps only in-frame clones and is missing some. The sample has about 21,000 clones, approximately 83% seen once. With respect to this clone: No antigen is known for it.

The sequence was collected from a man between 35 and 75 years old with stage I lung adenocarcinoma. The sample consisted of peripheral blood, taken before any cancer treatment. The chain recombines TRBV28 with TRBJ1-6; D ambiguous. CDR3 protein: CASSLKTSPLHF. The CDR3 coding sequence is TGTGCCAGCAGTTTGAAGACCTCACCCCTCCACTTT.